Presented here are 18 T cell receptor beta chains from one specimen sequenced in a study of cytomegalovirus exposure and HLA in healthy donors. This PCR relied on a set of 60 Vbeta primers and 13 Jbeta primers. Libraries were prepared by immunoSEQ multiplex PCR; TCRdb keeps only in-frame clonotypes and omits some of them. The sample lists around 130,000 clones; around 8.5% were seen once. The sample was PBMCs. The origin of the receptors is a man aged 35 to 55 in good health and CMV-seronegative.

CDR3 DNA sequence: TGCGCCAGCAGCGAAATACAGCACACCGGGGAGCTGTTTTTT. Amino acids: CASSEIQHTGELFF. The chain combines TRBV5-1 with TRBJ2-2; D remains ambiguous. Germline CDR1 SGHRS, CDR2 YFSETQ. The ends were cut back, 4 bases at V and 3 bases at J, with 10 bases in the middle. The CDR3 has 14 residues.

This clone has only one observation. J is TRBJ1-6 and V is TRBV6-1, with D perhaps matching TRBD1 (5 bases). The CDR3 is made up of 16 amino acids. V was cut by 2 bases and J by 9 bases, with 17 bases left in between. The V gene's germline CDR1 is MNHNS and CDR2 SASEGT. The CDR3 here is CASSETSGGSGSPLHF. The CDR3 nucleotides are TGTGCCAGCAGTGAAACTAGCGGGGGGTCTGGTTCACCCCTCCACTTT.

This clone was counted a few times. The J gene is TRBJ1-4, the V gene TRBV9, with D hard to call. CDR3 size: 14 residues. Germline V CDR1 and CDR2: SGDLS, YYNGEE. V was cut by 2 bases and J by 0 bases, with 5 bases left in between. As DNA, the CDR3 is TGTGCCAGCAGCGTCAGTGCAACTAATGAAAAACTGTTTTTT. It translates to CASSVSATNEKLFF.

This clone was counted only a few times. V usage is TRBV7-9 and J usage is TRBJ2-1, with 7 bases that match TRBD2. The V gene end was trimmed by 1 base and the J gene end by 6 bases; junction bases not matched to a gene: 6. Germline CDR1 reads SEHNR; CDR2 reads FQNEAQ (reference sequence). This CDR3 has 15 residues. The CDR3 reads CASSLVGLVANEQFF. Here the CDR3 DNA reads TGTGCCAGCAGCTTAGTAGGACTAGTCGCCAATGAGCAGTTCTTC.

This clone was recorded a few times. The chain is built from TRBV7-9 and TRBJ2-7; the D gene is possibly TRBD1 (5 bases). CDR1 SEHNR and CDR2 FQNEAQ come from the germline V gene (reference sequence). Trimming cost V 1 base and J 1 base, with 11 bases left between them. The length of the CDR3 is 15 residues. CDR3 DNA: TGTGCCAGCAGCTTAGGATCCGACAGTTCCTACGAGCAGTACTTC. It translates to CASSLGSDSSYEQYF.

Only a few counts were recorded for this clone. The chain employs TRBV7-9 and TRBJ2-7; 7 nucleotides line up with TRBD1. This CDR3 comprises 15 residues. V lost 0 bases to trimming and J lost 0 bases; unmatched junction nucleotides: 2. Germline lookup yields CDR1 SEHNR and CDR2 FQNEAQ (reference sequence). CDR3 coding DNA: TGTGCCAGCAGCTTAGCGGGACAGTACTCCTACGAGCAGTACTTC. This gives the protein CASSLAGQYSYEQYF.

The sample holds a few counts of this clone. The CDR3 DNA is TGTGCCAGCGTGGGGGCTAGCGGGGGTCCAGATACGCAGTATTTT. Its protein product is CASVGASGGPDTQYF. The chain has TRBV11-2 and TRBJ2-3; 10 nucleotides agree with TRBD2. V shed 8 bases and J 4 bases; nucleotides not matched to a gene: 9. In germline, CDR1 is SGHAT, CDR2 FQNNGV. This CDR3 region has 15 residues. The variable domain in full, with the rest retrieved from reference TRBV11-2 and TRBJ2-3, is EAGVAQSPRYKIIEKRQSVAFWCNPISGHATLYWYQQILGQGPKLLIQFQNNGVVDDSQLPKDRFSAERLKGVDSTLKIQPAKLEDSAVYLCASVGASGGPDTQYFGPGTRLTVL.

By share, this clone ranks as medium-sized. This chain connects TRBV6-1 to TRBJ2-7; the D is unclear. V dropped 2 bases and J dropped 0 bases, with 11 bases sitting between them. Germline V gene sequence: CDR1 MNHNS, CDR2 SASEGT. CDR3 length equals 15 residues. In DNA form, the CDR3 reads TGTGCCAGCAGTGAATCGGCAGGCAGCTCCTACGAGCAGTACTTC. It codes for CASSESAGSSYEQYF.

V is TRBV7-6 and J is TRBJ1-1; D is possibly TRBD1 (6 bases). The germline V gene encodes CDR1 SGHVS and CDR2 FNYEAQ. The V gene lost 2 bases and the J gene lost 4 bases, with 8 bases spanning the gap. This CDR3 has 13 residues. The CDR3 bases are TGTGCCAGCAGCTTACAGGGGAGCACTGAAGCTTTCTTT. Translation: CASSLQGSTEAFF.

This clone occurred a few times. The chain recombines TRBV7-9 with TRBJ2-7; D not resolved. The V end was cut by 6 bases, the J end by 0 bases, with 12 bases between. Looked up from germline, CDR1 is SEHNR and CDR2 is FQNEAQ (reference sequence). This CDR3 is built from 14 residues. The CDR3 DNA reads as TGTGCCAGCAGGCTAGGCCCTAGCTCCTACGAGCAGTACTTC. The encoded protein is CASRLGPSSYEQYF.

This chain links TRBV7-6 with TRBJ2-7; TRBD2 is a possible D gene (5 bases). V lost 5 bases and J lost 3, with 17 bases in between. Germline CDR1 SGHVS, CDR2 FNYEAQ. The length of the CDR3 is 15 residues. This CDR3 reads CASSPSVGGGYEQYF. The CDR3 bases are TGTGCCAGCAGCCCCTCCGTAGGAGGTGGCTACGAGCAGTACTTC.

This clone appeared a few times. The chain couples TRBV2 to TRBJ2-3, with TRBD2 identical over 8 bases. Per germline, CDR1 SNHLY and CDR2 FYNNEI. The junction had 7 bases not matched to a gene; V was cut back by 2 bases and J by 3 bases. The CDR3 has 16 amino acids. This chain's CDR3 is CASSELGSGVTDTQYF. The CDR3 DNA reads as TGTGCCAGCAGTGAATTGGGTAGCGGGGTAACAGATACGCAGTATTTT.

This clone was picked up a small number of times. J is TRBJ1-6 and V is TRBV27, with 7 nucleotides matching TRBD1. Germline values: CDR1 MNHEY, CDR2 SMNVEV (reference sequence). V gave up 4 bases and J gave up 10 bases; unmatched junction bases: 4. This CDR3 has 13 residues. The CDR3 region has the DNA TGTGCCAGCAGTTCGACAGGGCAATCACCCCTCCACTTT. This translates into CASSSTGQSPLHF.

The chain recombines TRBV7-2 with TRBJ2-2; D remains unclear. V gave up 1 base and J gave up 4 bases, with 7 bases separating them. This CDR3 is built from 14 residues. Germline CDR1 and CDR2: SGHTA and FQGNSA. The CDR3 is CASSLGHSTGELFF. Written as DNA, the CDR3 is TGTGCCAGCAGCTTAGGACACTCCACCGGGGAGCTGTTTTTT.

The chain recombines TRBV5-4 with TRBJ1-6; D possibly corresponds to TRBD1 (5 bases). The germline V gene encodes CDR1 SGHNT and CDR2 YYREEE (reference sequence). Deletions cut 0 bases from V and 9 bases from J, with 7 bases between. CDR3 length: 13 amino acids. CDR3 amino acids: CASSLGGGSPLHF. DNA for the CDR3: TGTGCCAGCAGCTTGGGGGGGGGTTCACCCCTCCACTTT. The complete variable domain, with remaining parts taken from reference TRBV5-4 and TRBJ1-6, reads ETGVTQSPTHLIKTRGQQVTLRCSSQSGHNTVSWYQQALGQGPQFIFQYYREEENGRGNFPPRFSGLQFPNYSSELNVNALELDDSALYLCASSLGGGSPLHFGNGTRLTVT.

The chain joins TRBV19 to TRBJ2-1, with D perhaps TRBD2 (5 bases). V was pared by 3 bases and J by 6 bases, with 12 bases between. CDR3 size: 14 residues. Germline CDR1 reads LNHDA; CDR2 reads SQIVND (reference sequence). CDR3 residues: CASSISGIGNEQFF. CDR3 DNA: TGTGCCAGTAGTATCTCCGGGATAGGCAATGAGCAGTTCTTC.

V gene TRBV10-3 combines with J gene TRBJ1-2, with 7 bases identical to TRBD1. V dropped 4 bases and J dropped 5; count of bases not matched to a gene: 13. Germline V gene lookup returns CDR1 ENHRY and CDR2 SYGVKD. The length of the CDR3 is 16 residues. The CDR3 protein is CAISGLRDSRTYGYTF. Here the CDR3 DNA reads TGTGCCATCAGTGGCCTGCGGGACAGTCGAACTTATGGCTACACCTTC.

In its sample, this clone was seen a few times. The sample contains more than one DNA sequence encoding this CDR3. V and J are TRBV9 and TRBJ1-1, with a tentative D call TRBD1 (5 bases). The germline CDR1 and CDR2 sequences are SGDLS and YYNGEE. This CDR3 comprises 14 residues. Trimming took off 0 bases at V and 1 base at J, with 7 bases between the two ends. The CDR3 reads CASSVAGGNTEAFF. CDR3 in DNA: TGTGCCAGCAGCGTAGCCGGGGGGAACACTGAAGCTTTCTTT.